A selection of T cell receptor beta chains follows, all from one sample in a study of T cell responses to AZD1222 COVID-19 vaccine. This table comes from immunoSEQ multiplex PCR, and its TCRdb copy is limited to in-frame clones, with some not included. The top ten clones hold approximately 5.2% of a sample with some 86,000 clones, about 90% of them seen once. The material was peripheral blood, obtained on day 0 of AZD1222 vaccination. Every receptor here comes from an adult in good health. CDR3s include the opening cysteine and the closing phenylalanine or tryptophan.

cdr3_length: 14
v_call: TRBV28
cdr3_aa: CASSTGQRNEKLFF

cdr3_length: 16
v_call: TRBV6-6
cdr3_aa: CASSYSTSGVPYEQYF

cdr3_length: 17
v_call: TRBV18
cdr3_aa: CASSPFQADSGANVLTF

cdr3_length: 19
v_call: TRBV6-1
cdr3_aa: CASSGGTSGTVEYYYEQYF

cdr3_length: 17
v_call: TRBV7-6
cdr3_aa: CASSLSVDPGDMGELFF

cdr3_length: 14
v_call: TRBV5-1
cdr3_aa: CASRLGTSTDTQYF

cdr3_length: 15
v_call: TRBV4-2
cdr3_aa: CASSQEGTQTYEQYF

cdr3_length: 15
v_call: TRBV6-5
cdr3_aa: CASSPPTGQGKGYTF

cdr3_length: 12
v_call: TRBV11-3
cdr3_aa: CASSSGPDTQYF

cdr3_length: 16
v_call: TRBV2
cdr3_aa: CATRNARNSYNSPLHF

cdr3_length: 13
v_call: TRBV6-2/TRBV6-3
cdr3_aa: CASSTPTGAEAFF

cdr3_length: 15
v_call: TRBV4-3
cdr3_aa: CASSQDGAGTDTQYF

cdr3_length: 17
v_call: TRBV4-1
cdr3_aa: CASSQVTPGTSGYGYTF

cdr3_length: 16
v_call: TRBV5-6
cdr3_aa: CASSFGLREGTYEQYF

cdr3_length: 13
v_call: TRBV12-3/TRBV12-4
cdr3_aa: CASSSLGGTPQYF

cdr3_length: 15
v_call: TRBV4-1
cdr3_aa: CASSQDGAGLDTQYF

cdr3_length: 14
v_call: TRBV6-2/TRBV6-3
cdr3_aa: CASSYSLETGELFF

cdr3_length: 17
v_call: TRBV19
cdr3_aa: CASSAYAGGISGNEQFF

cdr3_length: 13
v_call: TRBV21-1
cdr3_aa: CASTGRTNSPLHF

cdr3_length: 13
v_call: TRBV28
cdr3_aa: CASSLPGGYEQYF

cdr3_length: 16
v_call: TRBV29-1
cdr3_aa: CSVMRDIDSGANVLTF

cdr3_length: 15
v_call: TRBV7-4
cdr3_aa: CASSTLAGEEETQYF

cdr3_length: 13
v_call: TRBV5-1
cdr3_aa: CASSLGGNTEAFF

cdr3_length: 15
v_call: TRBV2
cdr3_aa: CASSDLAANTGELFF

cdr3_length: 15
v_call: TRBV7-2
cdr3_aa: CASRSTGTSLDTQYF

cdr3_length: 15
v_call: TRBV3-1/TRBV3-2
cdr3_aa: CASSHERSSYNEQFF

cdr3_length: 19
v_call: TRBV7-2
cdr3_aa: CASSPRSGTSGRAGRELFF

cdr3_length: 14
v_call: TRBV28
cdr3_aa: CASSHGQEAEKLFF

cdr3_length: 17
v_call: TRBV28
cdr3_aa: CASRVFGAGFSNQPQHF

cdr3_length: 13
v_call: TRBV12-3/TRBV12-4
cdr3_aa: CASTPYGSTEAFF

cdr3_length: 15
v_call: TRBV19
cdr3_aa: CASREDQRSNQPQHF

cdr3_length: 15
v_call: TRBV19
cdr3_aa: CASSQDRGNTGELFF

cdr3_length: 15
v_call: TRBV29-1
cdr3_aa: CSVGLSGLPGTEAFF

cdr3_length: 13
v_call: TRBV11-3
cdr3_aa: CASSRTREDEQFF

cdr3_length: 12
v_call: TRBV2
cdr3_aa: CASRGDQETQYF

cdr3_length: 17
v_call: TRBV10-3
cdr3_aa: CAISDMTSGSSVETQYF

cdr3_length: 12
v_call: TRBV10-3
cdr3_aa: CAAGTGVSEAFF

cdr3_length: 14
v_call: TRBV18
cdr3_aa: CASSPGTNQETQYF

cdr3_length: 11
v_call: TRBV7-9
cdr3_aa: CASSPQNEQFF

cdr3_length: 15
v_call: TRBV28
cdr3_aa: CASSLSSVRVDTQYF

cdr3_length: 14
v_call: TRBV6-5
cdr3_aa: CASRNHSHSRGYTF

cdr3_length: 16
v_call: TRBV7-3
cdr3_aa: CASSLSVAGGHYEQYF